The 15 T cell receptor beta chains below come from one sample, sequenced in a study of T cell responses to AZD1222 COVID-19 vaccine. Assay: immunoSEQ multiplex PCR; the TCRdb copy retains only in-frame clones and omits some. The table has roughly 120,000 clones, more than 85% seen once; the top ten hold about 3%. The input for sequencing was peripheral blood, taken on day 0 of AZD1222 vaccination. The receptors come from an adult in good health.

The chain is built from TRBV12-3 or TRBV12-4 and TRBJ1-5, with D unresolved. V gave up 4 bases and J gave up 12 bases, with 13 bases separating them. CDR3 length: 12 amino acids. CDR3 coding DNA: TGTGCCAGCAGTTCCCCGTTCGGCCACCAGCATTTT. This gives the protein CASSSPFGHQHF.

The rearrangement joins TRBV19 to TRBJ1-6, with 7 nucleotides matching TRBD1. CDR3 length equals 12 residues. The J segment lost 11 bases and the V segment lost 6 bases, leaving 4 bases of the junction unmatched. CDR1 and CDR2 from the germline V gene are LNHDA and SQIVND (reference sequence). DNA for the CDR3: TGTGCCAGTAGCACAGGGGTAACACCCCTCCACTTT. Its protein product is CASSTGVTPLHF.

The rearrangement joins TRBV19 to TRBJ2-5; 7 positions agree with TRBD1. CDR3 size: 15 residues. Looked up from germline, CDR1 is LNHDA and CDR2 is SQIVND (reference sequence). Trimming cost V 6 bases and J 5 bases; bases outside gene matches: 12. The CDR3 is CASRPSTGLSETQYF. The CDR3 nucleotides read TGTGCCAGTAGACCTTCGACAGGGTTATCGGAGACCCAGTACTTC.

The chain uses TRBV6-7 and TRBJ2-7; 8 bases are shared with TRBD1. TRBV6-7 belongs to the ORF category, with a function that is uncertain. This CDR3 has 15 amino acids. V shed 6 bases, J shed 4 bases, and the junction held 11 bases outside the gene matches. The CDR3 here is CASRTRTGRTYEQYF. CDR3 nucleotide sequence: TGTGCCAGCAGAACTAGGACAGGGAGGACTTACGAGCAGTACTTC.

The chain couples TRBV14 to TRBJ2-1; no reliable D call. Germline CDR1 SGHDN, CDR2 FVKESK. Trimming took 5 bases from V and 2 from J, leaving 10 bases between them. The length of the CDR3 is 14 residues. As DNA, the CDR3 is TGTGCCAGCAGCGACGGCTGGACCTACAATGAGCAGTTCTTC. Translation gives CASSDGWTYNEQFF.

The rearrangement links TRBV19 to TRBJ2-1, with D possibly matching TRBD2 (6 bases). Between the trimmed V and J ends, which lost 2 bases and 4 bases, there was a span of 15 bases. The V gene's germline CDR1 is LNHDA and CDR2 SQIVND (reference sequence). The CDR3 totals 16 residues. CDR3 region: CASSILSGLAYNEQFF. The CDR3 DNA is TGTGCCAGTAGTATACTCTCGGGACTGGCATACAATGAGCAGTTCTTC.

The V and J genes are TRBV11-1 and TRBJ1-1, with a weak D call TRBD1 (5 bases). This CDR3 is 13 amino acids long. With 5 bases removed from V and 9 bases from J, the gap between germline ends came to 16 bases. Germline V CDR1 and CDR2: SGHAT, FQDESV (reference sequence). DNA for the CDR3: TGTGCCAGCAGCGAACCCTGGGGACGAAAAGCTTTCTTT. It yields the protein CASSEPWGRKAFF.

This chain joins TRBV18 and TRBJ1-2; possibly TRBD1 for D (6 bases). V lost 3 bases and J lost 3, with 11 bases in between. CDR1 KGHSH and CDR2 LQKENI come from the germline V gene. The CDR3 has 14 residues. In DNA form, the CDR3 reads TGTGCCAGCTCACCGTACAGGGCGGACTATGGCTACACCTTC. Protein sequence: CASSPYRADYGYTF.

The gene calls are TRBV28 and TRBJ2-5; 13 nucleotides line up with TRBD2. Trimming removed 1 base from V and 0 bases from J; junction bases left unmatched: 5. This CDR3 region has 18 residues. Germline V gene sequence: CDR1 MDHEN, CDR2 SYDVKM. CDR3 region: CASSLLGLAGLDQETQYF. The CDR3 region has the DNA TGTGCCAGCAGTTTATTGGGACTAGCGGGATTGGACCAAGAGACCCAGTACTTC.

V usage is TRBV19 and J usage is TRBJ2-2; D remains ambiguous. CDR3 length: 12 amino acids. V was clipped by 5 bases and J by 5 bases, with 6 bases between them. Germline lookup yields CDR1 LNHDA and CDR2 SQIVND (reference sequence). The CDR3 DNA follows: TGTGCCAGTAGTGATTGGACCGGGGAGCTGTTTTTT. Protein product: CASSDWTGELFF.

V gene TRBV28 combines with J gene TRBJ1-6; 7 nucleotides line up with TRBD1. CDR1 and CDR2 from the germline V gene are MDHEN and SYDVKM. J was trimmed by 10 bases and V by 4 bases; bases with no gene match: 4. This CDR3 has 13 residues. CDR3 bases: TGTGCCAGCAGTTCAGGGGGTTGGTCACCCCTCCACTTT. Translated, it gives CASSSGGWSPLHF.

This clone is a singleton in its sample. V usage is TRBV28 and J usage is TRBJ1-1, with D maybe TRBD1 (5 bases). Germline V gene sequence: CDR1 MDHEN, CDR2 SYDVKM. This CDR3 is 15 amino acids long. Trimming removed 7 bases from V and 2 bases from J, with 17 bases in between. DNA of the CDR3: TGTGCCAGCAAAACCTGGGACGTGGAAAACACTGAAGCTTTCTTT. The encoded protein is CASKTWDVENTEAFF.

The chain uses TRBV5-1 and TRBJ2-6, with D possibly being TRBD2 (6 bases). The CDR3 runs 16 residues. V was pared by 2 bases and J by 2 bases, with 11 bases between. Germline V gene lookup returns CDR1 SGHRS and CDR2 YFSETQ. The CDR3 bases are TGCGCCAGCAGCTTTACGGGAGAGGCTGGGGCCAACGTCCTGACTTTC. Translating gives CASSFTGEAGANVLTF.

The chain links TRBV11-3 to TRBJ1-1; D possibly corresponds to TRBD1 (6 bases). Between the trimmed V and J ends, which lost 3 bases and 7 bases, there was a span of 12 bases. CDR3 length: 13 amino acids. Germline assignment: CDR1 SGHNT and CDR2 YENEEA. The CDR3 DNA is TGTGCCAGCAGCTTCGAAGGGGGAAATGAAGCTTTCTTT. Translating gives CASSFEGGNEAFF.

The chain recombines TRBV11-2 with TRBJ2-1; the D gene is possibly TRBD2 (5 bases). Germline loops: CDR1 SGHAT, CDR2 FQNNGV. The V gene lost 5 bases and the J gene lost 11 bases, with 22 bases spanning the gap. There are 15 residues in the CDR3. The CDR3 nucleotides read TGTGCCAGCAGCATACTAGTTTTGGGATTAATGAAGCAGTTCTTC. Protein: CASSILVLGLMKQFF.